Detailed here is one T cell receptor (beta chain). The sample originates from a study of blood T cell repertoires in COVID-19. Study details: Both acute and convalescent COVID-19 samples were obtained from the United States, Italy and Spain. The analysed material was cDNA or gDNA that came from T cells, B-cell-depleted T cells, or PBMCs.

In the authors' workflow: Amplified reference gene primers provided the basis for estimating nucleated cell counts. TCRdb's table, derived via immunoSEQ multiplex PCR, lists solely in-frame clones and lacks some. V, J and clone size are those of that table, while D and trimming were read from the DNA. The table records about 130,000 clones, less than 85% of them present only once. This TCR was recovered from a woman of 80 years or more with acute or convalescent COVID-19. Specimen: peripheral blood.

The CDR3 here is CASSLGGHSNQPQHF. The CDR3, as DNA: TGTGCCAGCAGCTTAGGCGGACATAGCAATCAGCCCCAGCATTTT. The chain has TRBV13 and TRBJ1-5; D perhaps matches TRBD1 (5 bases). Germline CDR1 is PRHDT and CDR2 is FYEKMQ (reference sequence). The CDR3 has 15 amino acids. Trimming pared 0 bases from V and 0 bases from J, leaving 6 bases between.